The following is a TCR beta chain sequence with its context. What it binds is unknown. The repertoire was sequenced with immunoSEQ multiplex PCR; TCRdb's copy has only in-frame clones and lacks some. The repertoire holds nearly 90,000 clones, roughly four fifths seen once, with roughly 15% in the top ten. This record comes from a study of graft-versus-host responses after intestinal transplantation. Study in general: Among the recipients, transplants were multivisceral, liver-intestinal, or isolated intestinal. All recipients were given anti-thymocyte globulin induction, and tacrolimus and steroids were then administered for three to four years.

General study findings and limits: When patients had graft-donor T cell macrochimerism, their allografts held high graft-versus-host to host-versus-graft clonal ratios. Recipient-marrow GvH clones were detected, some having first appeared in ileum or blood.

Germline V gives CDR1 SGHDN, CDR2 FVKESK. The length of the CDR3 is 11 residues. Trimming took off 4 bases at V and 5 bases at J, with 4 bases between the two ends. This specimen consisted of unstimulated CD8+ T cells sorted from spleen or lymph node cells, obtained before intestinal transplant. This sequence originates from a human donor who received an intestinal transplant. The gene calls are TRBV14 and TRBJ2-3; D gene ambiguous. CDR3 DNA sequence: TGTGCCAGCAGCCCGGGAGATACGCAGTATTTT. Translating it yields CASSPGDTQYF.